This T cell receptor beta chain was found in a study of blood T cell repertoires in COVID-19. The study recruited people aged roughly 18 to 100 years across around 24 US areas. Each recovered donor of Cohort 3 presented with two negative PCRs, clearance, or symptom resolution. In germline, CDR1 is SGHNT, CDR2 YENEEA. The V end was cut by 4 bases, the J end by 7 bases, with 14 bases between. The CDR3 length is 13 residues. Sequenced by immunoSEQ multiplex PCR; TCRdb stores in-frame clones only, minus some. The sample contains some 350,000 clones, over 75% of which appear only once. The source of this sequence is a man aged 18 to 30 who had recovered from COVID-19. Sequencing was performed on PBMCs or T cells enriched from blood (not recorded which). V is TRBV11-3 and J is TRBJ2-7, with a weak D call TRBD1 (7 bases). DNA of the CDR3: TGTGCCAGCAGCTCAGGGGGACTGGGGGAGCAGTACTTC. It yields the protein CASSSGGLGEQYF.